Below are 4 T cell receptor beta chains sequenced from a single sample in a study of blood T cells in healthy people across ages. Primed by a sample-barcoded 5' primer and a J-beta primer mix, a second PCR proceeded for roughly 6 to 12 cycles. MiXCR, applied by TCRdb to the 5' RACE reads, yields one record per CDR3 protein. Among just over 800,000 distinct CDR3 sequences, around 62% were seen once, and the ten largest hold roughly 26%. The sample taken for sequencing was blood. The origin of the receptors is a man aged 25 to 40 in good health.

The chain combines TRBV28 with TRBJ2-1; 7 positions agree with TRBD1. The V segment lost 8 bases and the J segment 9 bases; nucleotides outside the gene matches: 4. The CDR3 is made up of 11 amino acids. Germline V CDR1 and CDR2: MDHEN, SYDVKM. CDR3 in amino acids: CASYRGGEQFF. The CDR3 nucleotides read TGTGCCAGCTACAGGGGTGGTGAGCAGTTCTTC. Looking up the rest from reference TRBV28 and TRBJ2-1 gives the full variable domain: DVKVTQSSRYLVKRTGEKVFLECVQDMDHENMFWYRQDPGLGLRLIYFSYDVKMKEKGDIPEGYSVSREKKERFSLILESASTNQTSMYLCASYRGGEQFFGPGTRLTVL.

The chain employs TRBV28 and TRBJ2-5, with unresolved D. The assigned J gene may be wrong: the sequence end matches TRBJ2-7 better. In germline, CDR1 is MDHEN, CDR2 SYDVKM. This CDR3 comprises 11 residues. The CDR3 nucleotides read TGTGCCAGTGGGGATTCCCTCGAGCAGTACTTC. As protein: CASGDSLEQYF.

This clonotype was seen only a few times. This chain connects TRBV20-1 to TRBJ1-2; D is unresolved. Germline V CDR1 and CDR2: DFQATT, SNEGSKA (reference sequence). The V and J ends lost 6 bases and 2 bases respectively, with 25 bases between them. The CDR3 sequence is 17 residues long. The CDR3 region is CSAVSPDPGLRNYGYTF. DNA of the CDR3: TGCAGTGCCGTATCTCCGGACCCCGGATTGAGGAACTATGGCTACACCTTC.

This chain uses TRBV3-1 with TRBJ1-6; D may be TRBD1 (6 bases). The CDR3 runs 13 residues. CDR1 and CDR2 (germline): LGHDT, YNNKEL (reference sequence). Trimming left V 5 bases short and J 10 bases short, with 12 bases between. The DNA for the CDR3 is TGTGCCAGCAGCAGCCAGGGGAGGTCACCCCTCCACTTT. As protein: CASSSQGRSPLHF.